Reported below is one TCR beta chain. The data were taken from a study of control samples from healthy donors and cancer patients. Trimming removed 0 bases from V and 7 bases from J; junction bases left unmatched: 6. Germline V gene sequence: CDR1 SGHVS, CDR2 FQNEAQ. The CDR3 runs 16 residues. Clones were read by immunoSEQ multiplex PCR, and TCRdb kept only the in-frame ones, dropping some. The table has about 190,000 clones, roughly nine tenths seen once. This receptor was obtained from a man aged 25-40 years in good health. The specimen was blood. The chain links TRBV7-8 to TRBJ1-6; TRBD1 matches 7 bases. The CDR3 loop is CASSLAEGARNSPLHF. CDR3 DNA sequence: TGTGCCAGCAGCTTAGCCGAGGGGGCGAGGAATTCACCCCTCCACTTT.